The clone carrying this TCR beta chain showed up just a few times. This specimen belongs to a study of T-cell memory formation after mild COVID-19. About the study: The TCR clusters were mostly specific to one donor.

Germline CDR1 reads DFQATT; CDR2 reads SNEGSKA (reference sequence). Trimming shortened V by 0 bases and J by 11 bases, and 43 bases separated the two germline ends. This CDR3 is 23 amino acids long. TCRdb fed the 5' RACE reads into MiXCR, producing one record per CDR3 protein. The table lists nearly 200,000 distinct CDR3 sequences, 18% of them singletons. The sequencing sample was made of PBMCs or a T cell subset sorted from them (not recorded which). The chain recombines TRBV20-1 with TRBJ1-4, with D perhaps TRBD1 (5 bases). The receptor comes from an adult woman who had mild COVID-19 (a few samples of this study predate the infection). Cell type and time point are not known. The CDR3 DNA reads TGCAGTGCTAGAGATCGCGGGAGTCGCCGTAAGGTTGAGATGGGGCCTCCGGTCGGGAAACTGTTTTTT. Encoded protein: CSARDRGSRRKVEMGPPVGKLFF.